These 11 T cell receptor beta chains share one sample of origin, sequenced in a study of early T cells in non-severe SARS-CoV-2 infection. From the 5' RACE reads, TCRdb called clonotypes with MiXCR, one entry per CDR3 protein. The sample lists 28,000 or so distinct CDR3 sequences; over 4.5% were seen once. The specimen sequenced was whole blood. These receptor sequences come from an adult who was a healthcare worker with PCR-confirmed SARS-CoV-2 infection or an uninfected control (not recorded which).

This clonotype was recorded a few times. The chain links TRBV14 to TRBJ1-1, with a possible D match to TRBD1 (6 bases). Trimming stripped 0 bases from V and 2 bases from J, with 13 bases between. This CDR3 region has 16 residues. Germline lookup yields CDR1 SGHDN and CDR2 FVKESK. CDR3 in amino acids: CASSQDIPGANTEAFF. As DNA, the CDR3 is TGTGCCAGCAGCCAAGATATACCGGGGGCAAACACTGAAGCTTTCTTT.

This clonotype was observed at least ten times. J is TRBJ2-3 and V is TRBV18, with D uncertain. Germline V gene sequence: CDR1 KGHSH, CDR2 LQKENI. The CDR3 extends over 13 amino acids. The germline V and J ends were trimmed by 1 base and 4 bases, with 6 bases remaining between them. Here the CDR3 reads CASSPQGPDTQYF. The CDR3 coding sequence is TGTGCCAGCTCACCACAAGGGCCAGATACGCAGTATTTT.

This clonotype came up many times. This rearrangement joins TRBV5-1 to TRBJ1-1; the D is unclear. Trimming removed 2 bases at V and 1 base at J, with 6 bases between. The V gene's germline CDR1 is SGHRS and CDR2 YFSETQ. The CDR3 is 13 amino acids. In DNA, the CDR3 is TGCGCCAGCAGCTTTTCCGGGAACACTGAAGCTTTCTTT. It is translated as CASSFSGNTEAFF.

In its sample, this clonotype was seen many times. The rearrangement joins TRBV7-6 to TRBJ2-7; 14 nucleotides match TRBD2. The trim removed 5 bases at V and 2 bases at J, leaving 5 bases unmatched. The CDR3 totals 16 residues. Germline CDR1 reads SGHVS; CDR2 reads FNYEAQ. As DNA, the CDR3 is TGTGCCAGCAGCCGACTAGCGGGAGGGCCTACCTACGAGCAGTACTTC. Translating gives CASSRLAGGPTYEQYF.

This clonotype appeared many times. The chain combines TRBV28 with TRBJ2-2, with 7 bases fitting TRBD1. Germline V gene sequence: CDR1 MDHEN, CDR2 SYDVKM. V lost 3 bases to trimming and J lost 4 bases; unmatched junction nucleotides: 5. The CDR3 is 15 residues long. The CDR3 loop reads CASSLPGTATGELFF. The CDR3 DNA sequence: TGTGCCAGCAGTTTGCCCGGGACAGCCACCGGGGAGCTGTTTTTT.

Ten or more counts support this clonotype. The chain couples TRBV6-6 to TRBJ2-7, with a tentative D call TRBD2 (7 bases). V lost 6 bases to trimming and J lost 2 bases, with 20 bases between them. This CDR3 is 16 amino acids long. The germline V gene encodes CDR1 MNHNY and CDR2 SVGAGI (reference sequence). The CDR3 here is CASRKSQGRVTYEQYF. The CDR3 nucleotides are TGTGCCAGCAGGAAAAGCCAGGGGAGGGTTACCTACGAGCAGTACTTC.

This clonotype has at least ten counts. The rearrangement joins TRBV12-3 or TRBV12-4 to TRBJ2-3; D not resolved. V lost 3 bases and J 4 bases, leaving 8 bases between the germline ends. This CDR3 spans 13 amino acids. The CDR3 sequence: CASSFAPADTQYF. CDR3 sequence (DNA): TGTGCCAGCAGTTTCGCCCCCGCAGATACGCAGTATTTT.

The table lists this clonotype with many counts. The rearrangement links TRBV24-1 to TRBJ2-1; TRBD1 aligns across 8 bases. CDR1 and CDR2 from the germline V gene are KGHDR and SFDVKD. With 2 bases clipped from V and 0 bases from J, the junction kept 2 bases outside the gene matches. The CDR3 consists of 16 residues. CDR3 in amino acids: CATSDSTGGSYNEQFF. The CDR3 nucleotides read TGTGCCACCAGTGATTCAACAGGGGGCTCCTACAATGAGCAGTTCTTC.

This clonotype was observed at least ten times. V usage is TRBV29-1 and J usage is TRBJ2-1; 10 bases align to TRBD1. The CDR3 consists of 17 residues. Trimming removed 5 bases from V and 4 bases from J; junction bases left unmatched: 14. CDR1 and CDR2 (germline): SQVTM, ANQGSEA. The CDR3 DNA reads as TGCAGCGTTTTAGAGCCTGGGACAGGGGTCCTGTACAATGAGCAGTTCTTC. Translating it yields CSVLEPGTGVLYNEQFF.

This chain joins TRBV20-1 and TRBJ2-1; 7 positions agree with TRBD2. This CDR3 is built from 11 residues. The germline V gene has CDR1 DFQATT and CDR2 SNEGSKA (reference sequence). This CDR3 reads CNPAGNNEQFF. CDR3 DNA sequence: TGCAATCCAGCGGGAAACAATGAGCAGTTCTTC.

V and J are TRBV3-1 and TRBJ2-2, with D perhaps given as TRBD1 or TRBD2 (5 bases each). The CDR3 length is 16 residues. V lost 0 bases, J lost 2 bases, and 10 bases lay in between. Germline-derived CDR1 and CDR2 are LGHDT and YNNKEL (reference sequence). The CDR3 DNA is TGTGCCAGCAGCCAAGACGGGACCACAAACACCGGGGAGCTGTTTTTT. Translated, it gives CASSQDGTTNTGELFF.